Sequencing of this T cell receptor (beta chain) was carried out in a study of HIV-infected patients and healthy controls. TCRdb re-analysed the 5' RACE reads in MiXCR, keeping a single row per CDR3 protein. Of 70,000 or so distinct CDR3 sequences listed, roughly a sixth are singletons. This clonotype was detected ten times or more. This sequence originates from a human donor in good health. Material: CD4+ T cells from blood.

The DNA of the CDR3 is TGTGCCAGCAGTGAAAGCACAGTGGCCTTCACAGATACGCAGTATTTT. Residues: CASSESTVAFTDTQYF. The chain employs TRBV25-1 and TRBJ2-3; D remains ambiguous. Germline CDR1 MGHDK, CDR2 SYGVNS. CDR3 length: 16 residues. V lost 2 bases to trimming and J lost 2 bases, with 14 bases between them.